The 13 T cell receptor beta chains presented below share a single source sample, sequenced in a study of T cell responses to AZD1222 COVID-19 vaccine. TCRdb keeps only in-frame clones here, not all; method: immunoSEQ multiplex PCR. The table records 100,000 to 150,000 clones, approximately 82% of them present only once. The material was peripheral blood, obtained 28 days after the second AZD1222 dose. All receptors derive from an adult who received the AZD1222 COVID-19 vaccine.

The CDR3 is CASSPPSLNEKLFF. In DNA, the CDR3 is TGTGCCAGCAGCCCCCCCTCACTAAATGAAAAACTGTTTTTT. The chain links TRBV7-9 to TRBJ1-4; no reliable D call. The CDR3 consists of 14 residues. The V and J ends lost 5 bases and 5 bases respectively, with 12 bases between them. CDR1 and CDR2 (germline): SEHNR, FQNEAQ (reference sequence).

This chain connects TRBV5-1 to TRBJ2-7; TRBD2 matches at 9 bases. Germline-derived CDR1 and CDR2 are SGHRS and YFSETQ. With 0 bases clipped from V and 3 bases from J, the junction kept 7 bases outside the gene matches. The CDR3 extends over 16 amino acids. CDR3 sequence (DNA): TGCGCCAGCAGCTTGGGAGGAAGTAGCGGGGGCTACGAGCAGTACTTC. This sequence encodes CASSLGGSSGGYEQYF.

The V and J genes are TRBV14 and TRBJ1-2; 7 bases align to TRBD1. This CDR3 has 15 residues. CDR1 SGHDN and CDR2 FVKESK come from the germline V gene. V dropped 4 bases and J dropped 5; count of bases not matched to a gene: 10. The CDR3 bases are TGTGCCAGCAGCCGGCAGACCGGGACAGCGTATGGCTACACCTTC. Protein: CASSRQTGTAYGYTF.

The chain is built from TRBV18 and TRBJ1-6; 9 nucleotides match TRBD1. Germline V lookup: CDR1 KGHSH, CDR2 LQKENI. The CDR3 consists of 15 residues. After removal of 2 bases from V and 5 bases from J, the junction contained 1 base not matched to a gene. CDR3 residues: CASSPGTGNNSPLHF. The CDR3 DNA is TGTGCCAGCTCACCAGGGACAGGGAATAATTCACCCCTCCACTTT.

This chain joins TRBV12-3 or TRBV12-4 and TRBJ1-6; D remains unclear. The CDR3 loop spans 13 amino acids. Deletions cut 5 bases from V and 11 bases from J, with 13 bases between. The CDR3 protein is CASSKQTVPPLHF. For the CDR3, the DNA is TGTGCCAGCAGTAAACAAACAGTCCCACCCCTCCACTTT.

V is TRBV14 and J is TRBJ1-6; no reliable D call. The V and J ends lost 4 bases and 7 bases respectively, with 5 bases between them. The germline CDR1 and CDR2 sequences are SGHDN and FVKESK. The CDR3 totals 12 residues. This CDR3 reads CASSLQNSPLHF. The CDR3 region has the DNA TGTGCCAGCAGCCTCCAGAATTCACCCCTCCACTTT.

The chain carries TRBV5-5 and TRBJ1-2; TRBD1 is a possible D gene (5 bases). The CDR3 consists of 14 residues. The germline V and J ends were trimmed by 4 bases and 2 bases, with 12 bases remaining between them. Per the germline V gene, CDR1 is SGHKS and CDR2 is YYEKEE (reference sequence). Here the CDR3 DNA reads TGTGCCAGCAGCGCCTGGGACGGAAACTATGGCTACACCTTC. Amino acid sequence: CASSAWDGNYGYTF.

This chain links TRBV3-1 (or the pseudogene TRBV3-2) with TRBJ1-4, with 9 bases that match TRBD1. Unmatched junction bases numbered 2, after V lost 2 bases and J lost 7 bases. Germline loops: CDR1 LGHDT, CDR2 YNNKEL (reference sequence). The CDR3 has 14 amino acids. The CDR3 nucleotides are TGTGCCAGCAGCCAACCGGGACAGGGTGAAAAACTGTTTTTT. It yields the protein CASSQPGQGEKLFF.

This clone was observed once. This chain joins TRBV29-1 and TRBJ1-2; possibly TRBD1 for D (5 bases). Trimming cost V 2 bases and J 4 bases, with 11 bases left between them. Germline loops: CDR1 SQVTM, CDR2 ANQGSEA. There are 13 residues in the CDR3. The DNA of the CDR3 is TGCAGCGTTGAACCCCCGGGGACCTATGGCTACACCTTC. Its translation is CSVEPPGTYGYTF.

This clone was counted only a few times. The chain carries TRBV19 and TRBJ1-2; D gene unclear. V was trimmed by 2 bases and J by 7 bases, leaving 8 bases between them. CDR3 length equals 12 residues. The germline V gene has CDR1 LNHDA and CDR2 SQIVND (reference sequence). CDR3 DNA sequence: TGTGCCAGTAGTATATATTATGGTGGCTACACCTTC. Encoded protein: CASSIYYGGYTF.

The V gene is TRBV19, the J gene TRBJ2-3, with D uncertain. The germline V and J ends were trimmed by 5 bases and 3 bases, with 9 bases remaining between them. Germline CDR1 LNHDA, CDR2 SQIVND (reference sequence). This CDR3 spans 13 amino acids. In nucleotides, the CDR3 is TGTGCCAGTAGTCATCCAGCGACAGATACGCAGTATTTT. It encodes CASSHPATDTQYF.

The table lists this clone with a count of one. This rearrangement joins TRBV6-6 to TRBJ2-3, with 10 nucleotides matching TRBD2. Germline V gene sequence: CDR1 MNHNY, CDR2 SVGAGI (reference sequence). The CDR3 is 17 amino acids. The junction had 8 bases not matched to a gene; V was cut back by 5 bases and J by 0 bases. CDR3 loop: CASSGSYSGGSTDTQYF. The CDR3, as DNA: TGTGCCAGCAGTGGATCCTATAGCGGGGGGAGCACAGATACGCAGTATTTT.

J is TRBJ1-5 and V is TRBV5-1, with D possibly being TRBD1 (6 bases). CDR1 and CDR2 from the germline V gene are SGHRS and YFSETQ. The V end lost 0 bases, the J end lost 3 bases, and 13 bases lay between the germline ends. The CDR3 has 16 amino acids. The CDR3 DNA reads TGCGCCAGCAGCTTGGGGCCGGACAGCCACAATCAGCCCCAGCATTTT. Residues: CASSLGPDSHNQPQHF.